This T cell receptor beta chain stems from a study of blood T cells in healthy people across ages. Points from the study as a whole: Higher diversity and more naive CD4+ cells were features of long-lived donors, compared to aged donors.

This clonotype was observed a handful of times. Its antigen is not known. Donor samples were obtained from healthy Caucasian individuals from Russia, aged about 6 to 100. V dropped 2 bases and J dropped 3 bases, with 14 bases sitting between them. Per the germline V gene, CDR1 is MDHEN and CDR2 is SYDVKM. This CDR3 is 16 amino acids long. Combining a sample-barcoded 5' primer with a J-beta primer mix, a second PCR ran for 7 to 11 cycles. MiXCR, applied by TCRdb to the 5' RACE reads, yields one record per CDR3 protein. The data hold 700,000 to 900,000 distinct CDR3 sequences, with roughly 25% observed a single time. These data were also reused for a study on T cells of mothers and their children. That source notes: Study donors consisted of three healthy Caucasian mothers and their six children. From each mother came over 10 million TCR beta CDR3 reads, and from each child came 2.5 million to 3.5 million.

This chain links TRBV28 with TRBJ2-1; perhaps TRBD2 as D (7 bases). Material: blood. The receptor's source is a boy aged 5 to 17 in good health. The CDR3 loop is CASSLGGGGNYNEQFF. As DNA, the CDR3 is TGTGCCAGCAGTTTAGGGGGAGGGGGTAACTACAATGAGCAGTTCTTC.